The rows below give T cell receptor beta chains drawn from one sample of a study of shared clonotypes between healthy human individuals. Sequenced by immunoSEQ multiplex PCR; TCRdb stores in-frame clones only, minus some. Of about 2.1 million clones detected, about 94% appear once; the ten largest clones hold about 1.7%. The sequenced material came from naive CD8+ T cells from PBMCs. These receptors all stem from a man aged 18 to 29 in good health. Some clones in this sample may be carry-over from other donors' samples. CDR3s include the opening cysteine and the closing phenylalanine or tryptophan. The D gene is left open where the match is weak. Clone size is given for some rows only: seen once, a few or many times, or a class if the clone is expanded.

CDR3nt: TGTGCCAGCAGCTTGACCCGGGACAGCCTCTATGGCTACACCTTC
CDR3aa: CASSLTRDSLYGYTF
abundance: -
v_gene: TRBV5-8
j_gene: TRBJ1-2
d_gene: TRBD1

CDR3nt: TGTGCCAGCAGTCAGACGAGGGGAGTGGGTCAGCCCCAGCATTTT
CDR3aa: CASSQTRGVGQPQHF
abundance: -
v_gene: TRBV6-5
j_gene: TRBJ1-5
d_gene: -

CDR3nt: TGTGCCAGCTCCTCAGAAGAAAACAATGAGCAGTTCTTC
CDR3aa: CASSSEENNEQFF
abundance: -
v_gene: TRBV6-4
j_gene: TRBJ2-1
d_gene: -

CDR3nt: TGTGCCAGCAGCTTAGGAACAGGGGGTGTTTGGGAGCAGTACTTC
CDR3aa: CASSLGTGGVWEQYF
abundance: -
v_gene: TRBV5-6
j_gene: TRBJ2-7
d_gene: TRBD1

CDR3nt: TGCGCCAGCAGCACCCGACAGGGTCCTTCCTACGAGCAGTACTTC
CDR3aa: CASSTRQGPSYEQYF
abundance: -
v_gene: TRBV5-1
j_gene: TRBJ2-7
d_gene: TRBD1

CDR3nt: TGCGCCAGCAGCGCCGACAGGGGCGGGGAGCTGTTTTTT
CDR3aa: CASSADRGGELFF
abundance: -
v_gene: TRBV5-1
j_gene: TRBJ2-2
d_gene: TRBD1

CDR3nt: TGTGCCAGCAGCTTCCTAGGTCCTAACACTGAAGCTTTCTTT
CDR3aa: CASSFLGPNTEAFF
abundance: -
v_gene: TRBV11-2
j_gene: TRBJ1-1
d_gene: -

CDR3nt: TGTGCCAGCAGTCTAGCCTCCTACAATGAGCAGTTCTTC
CDR3aa: CASSLASYNEQFF
abundance: -
v_gene: TRBV27
j_gene: TRBJ2-1
d_gene: -

CDR3nt: TGTGCCAGCAGCCCCAGGACCTACGAGCAGTACTTC
CDR3aa: CASSPRTYEQYF
abundance: once
v_gene: TRBV7-2
j_gene: TRBJ2-7
d_gene: -

CDR3nt: TGTGCCAGCAGCTTAGAACCCGGACAGGGGAATTTGCGTGGCTACACCTTC
CDR3aa: CASSLEPGQGNLRGYTF
abundance: -
v_gene: TRBV7-2
j_gene: TRBJ1-2
d_gene: TRBD1

CDR3nt: TGCGCCAGCAGTGATCTTGATGGGACCTACGAGCAGTACTTC
CDR3aa: CASSDLDGTYEQYF
abundance: -
v_gene: TRBV10-2
j_gene: TRBJ2-7
d_gene: -

CDR3nt: TGTGCCAGCAGTTGGCACTCGGCAGGTCCGCTTAACTATGGCTACACCTTC
CDR3aa: CASSWHSAGPLNYGYTF
abundance: -
v_gene: TRBV27
j_gene: TRBJ1-2
d_gene: -

CDR3nt: TGTGCCAGCAGCGTAGTTGCGGAAACTTACACCGGGGAGCTGTTTTTT
CDR3aa: CASSVVAETYTGELFF
abundance: once
v_gene: TRBV9
j_gene: TRBJ2-2
d_gene: -

CDR3nt: TGTGCCAGCAGCCATTTAGGTGGCAGGGTCACCGGGGAGCTGTTTTTT
CDR3aa: CASSHLGGRVTGELFF
abundance: -
v_gene: TRBV7-9
j_gene: TRBJ2-2
d_gene: -

CDR3nt: TGTGCCAGTTCGTCCCGGCGGGAGGGCACAGATACGCAGTATTTT
CDR3aa: CASSSRREGTDTQYF
abundance: -
v_gene: TRBV2
j_gene: TRBJ2-3
d_gene: TRBD2

CDR3nt: TGTGCCAGTAGTCCCAGGGGGGGACAGGGGGCCTACGAGCAGTACTTC
CDR3aa: CASSPRGGQGAYEQYF
abundance: -
v_gene: TRBV19
j_gene: TRBJ2-7
d_gene: TRBD1

CDR3nt: TGTGCCAGCAGCGTAGAGAGGGCAGTCCCTACAATCGAGCAGTACTTC
CDR3aa: CASSVERAVPTIEQYF
abundance: -
v_gene: TRBV9
j_gene: TRBJ2-7
d_gene: -

CDR3nt: TGTGCCAGCAGCCAAGACCCTCCTTTGATTAGCGGGTTTACCTACGAGCAGTACTTC
CDR3aa: CASSQDPPLISGFTYEQYF
abundance: -
v_gene: TRBV14
j_gene: TRBJ2-7
d_gene: TRBD2

CDR3nt: TGTGCCAGCAGGCCCTCCTCGAGGCTCTCCTACGAGCAGTACTTC
CDR3aa: CASRPSSRLSYEQYF
abundance: -
v_gene: TRBV14
j_gene: TRBJ2-7
d_gene: -

CDR3nt: TGTGCCAGCAGCACCCCGTGGACTAACGAGGAGGAGACCCAGTACTTC
CDR3aa: CASSTPWTNEEETQYF
abundance: -
v_gene: TRBV11-1
j_gene: TRBJ2-5
d_gene: -

CDR3nt: TGTGCCAGCAGTTCACTGGGGGTGGCTACTGCAACTAATGAAAAACTGTTTTTT
CDR3aa: CASSSLGVATATNEKLFF
abundance: once
v_gene: TRBV28
j_gene: TRBJ1-4
d_gene: -

CDR3nt: TGTGCCAGCAGTTATCGCGCTAGCGGGAGTTTTGTGCAGTTCTTC
CDR3aa: CASSYRASGSFVQFF
abundance: -
v_gene: TRBV6-5
j_gene: TRBJ2-1
d_gene: TRBD2